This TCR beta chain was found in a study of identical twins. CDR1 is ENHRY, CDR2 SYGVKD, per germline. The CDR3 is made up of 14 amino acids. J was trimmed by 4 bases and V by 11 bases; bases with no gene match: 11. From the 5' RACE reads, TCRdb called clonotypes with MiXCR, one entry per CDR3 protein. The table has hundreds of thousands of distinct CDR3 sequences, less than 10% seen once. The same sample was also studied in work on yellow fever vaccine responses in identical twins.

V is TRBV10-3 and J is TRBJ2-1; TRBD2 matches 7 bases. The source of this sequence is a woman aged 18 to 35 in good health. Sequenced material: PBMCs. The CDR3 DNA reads TGTGCCTCTGATCCCGGGGGGACGTACAATGAGCAGTTCTTC. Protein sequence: CASDPGGTYNEQFF.